The next 7 T cell receptor beta chains were all read from a single sample in a study of cytotoxic CD8 clonotypes in ibrutinib-treated CLL. Sequencing was performed with immunoSEQ multiplex PCR; in TCRdb, only in-frame clones are kept and a portion is missing. The table includes some 290,000 clones, about 77% detected once. The source was PBMCs, collected before ibrutinib treatment. The receptors originated from a human donor with chronic lymphocytic leukemia.

Here the CDR3 DNA reads TGTGCCAGCAGGCCGACAGGGGGCGTATATGGCTACACCTTC. Amino acids: CASRPTGGVYGYTF. The V gene is TRBV27, the J gene TRBJ1-2; 10 bases fit TRBD1. Trimming cost V 6 bases and J 5 bases; bases outside gene matches: 6. This CDR3 comprises 14 residues. Germline V gene data show CDR1 as MNHEY and CDR2 as SMNVEV (reference sequence).

For the CDR3, the DNA is TGTGCCAGCTCGGCAACTACAGACTACGAGCAGTACTTC. Its protein is CASSATTDYEQYF. The rearrangement joins TRBV18 to TRBJ2-7; D not resolved. This CDR3 contains 13 residues. V was pared by 6 bases and J by 3 bases, with 12 bases between. Germline V gene lookup returns CDR1 KGHSH and CDR2 LQKENI.

This clone was observed a single time. V and J are TRBV6-5 and TRBJ2-3; D gene uncertain. V was pared by 0 bases and J by 6 bases, with 13 bases between. Germline-derived CDR1 and CDR2 are MNHEY and SVGAGI. The CDR3 is made up of 15 amino acids. CDR3 nucleotides: TGTGCCAGCAGTTACTCGACGTTGAGCTACGATACGCAGTATTTT. It translates to CASSYSTLSYDTQYF.

This sequence joins TRBV6-1 and TRBJ1-2; weak D call: TRBD1 (5 bases). Germline V gene lookup returns CDR1 MNHNS and CDR2 SASEGT. V lost 4 bases to trimming and J lost 5 bases, with 11 bases between them. The CDR3 runs to 13 residues. In DNA form, the CDR3 reads TGTGCCAGCAGTGTCCAGGGTTGGTATGGCTACACCTTC. Protein: CASSVQGWYGYTF.

This sequence joins TRBV5-6 and TRBJ2-1, with 8 nucleotides matching TRBD1. J was trimmed by 7 bases and V by 1 base; bases with no gene match: 7. The germline gives CDR1 SGHDT, CDR2 YYEEEE. This CDR3 comprises 15 residues. CDR3 loop: CASSLWQGAGNEQFF. CDR3 sequence (DNA): TGTGCCAGCAGCTTGTGGCAGGGGGCAGGGAATGAGCAGTTCTTC. The full variable domain, in which reference TRBV5-6 and TRBJ2-1 provide the parts outside the CDR3, is DAGVTQSPTHLIKTRGQQVTLRCSPKSGHDTVSWYQQALGQGPQFIFQYYEEEERQRGNFPDRFSGHQFPNYSSELNVNALLLGDSALYLCASSLWQGAGNEQFFGPGTRLTVL.

The V call is TRBV9, the J call TRBJ2-7; 9 bases match TRBD1. CDR1 is SGDLS, CDR2 YYNGEE, per germline. Trimming removed 0 bases from V and 3 bases from J; junction bases left unmatched: 4. The CDR3 length is 15 residues. The CDR3 coding sequence is TGTGCCAGCAGCGTAGGAGTGGGACAGGGCTACGAGCAGTACTTC. Translation gives CASSVGVGQGYEQYF.

The sample holds one count of this clone. The rearrangement links TRBV4-3 to TRBJ2-3, with 10 bases fitting TRBD2. The J segment lost 1 base and the V segment lost 1 base, leaving 8 bases of the junction unmatched. This CDR3 is built from 18 residues. CDR1 is LGHNA, CDR2 YSLEER, per germline. In DNA form, the CDR3 reads TGCGCCAGCAGCCAAGTAAGAAAGCGGGAGGGACGCACAGATACGCAGTATTTT. It specifies CASSQVRKREGRTDTQYF.